Listed here are 13 T cell receptor beta chains from one sample, sequenced in a study of OX40 agonist ivuxolimab in advanced cancers. Repertoires were generated with immunoSEQ multiplex PCR, while TCRdb's copy carries only in-frame clones and drops some. The repertoire has some 72,000 clones, around 92% of them found once; the top ten carry approximately 0.56%. The input for sequencing was CD4+ or CD8+ T cells sorted from blood, taken in a trial of the OX40 agonist ivuxolimab. These receptors all stem from an adult with an advanced solid tumor such as melanoma, head and neck, liver or kidney cancer.

CDR3 amino acids: CASSPPSEGFYEQYF. The CDR3 region has the DNA TGTGCCAGCTCACCACCGTCGGAGGGGTTCTACGAGCAGTACTTC. This rearrangement joins TRBV18 to TRBJ2-7; perhaps TRBD2 as D (6 bases). V gave up 0 bases and J gave up 3 bases, with 12 bases separating them. CDR3 length equals 15 residues. Germline CDR1 reads KGHSH; CDR2 reads LQKENI.

The chain links TRBV10-3 to TRBJ2-5; a weak D match, TRBD1 (6 bases). CDR1 ENHRY and CDR2 SYGVKD come from the germline V gene. The length of the CDR3 is 15 residues. V gave up 0 bases and J gave up 5 bases, with 13 bases separating them. The CDR3, as DNA: TGTGCCATCAGTGAGTCGAGGGGGTTAGGCGAGACCCAGTACTTC. Translating it yields CAISESRGLGETQYF.

The V call is TRBV5-4, the J call TRBJ2-5, with a possible D match to TRBD2 (5 bases). Germline V gene lookup returns CDR1 SGHNT and CDR2 YYREEE (reference sequence). This CDR3 contains 15 residues. Trimming took 4 bases from V and 0 from J, leaving 13 bases between them. This CDR3 reads CASSRPGIHQETQYF. In nucleotides, the CDR3 is TGTGCCAGCAGCCGCCCCGGGATTCACCAAGAGACCCAGTACTTC.

This sequence joins TRBV28 and TRBJ2-7; 10 nucleotides line up with TRBD1. CDR1 and CDR2 from the germline V gene are MDHEN and SYDVKM. The CDR3 totals 14 residues. Losses at the gene ends were 8 bases for V and 2 bases for J; bases not matched to a gene: 6. CDR3 residues: CASGGTGAPYEQYF. CDR3 nucleotides: TGTGCCAGCGGGGGGACAGGGGCCCCCTACGAGCAGTACTTC.

The rearrangement joins TRBV2 to TRBJ1-5, with 8 nucleotides matching TRBD1. The trim removed 6 bases at V and 6 bases at J, leaving 10 bases unmatched. This CDR3 spans 15 amino acids. Germline lookup yields CDR1 SNHLY and CDR2 FYNNEI. CDR3: CASRREQGESQPQHF. CDR3 nucleotide sequence: TGTGCCAGCAGGAGGGAACAGGGGGAAAGTCAGCCCCAGCATTTT.

A single count supports this clone. The chain employs TRBV9 and TRBJ2-1; TRBD2 matches at 11 bases. The CDR3 sequence is 16 residues long. Germline lookup yields CDR1 SGDLS and CDR2 YYNGEE. The ends lost 0 bases at V and 4 bases at J; junction bases unmatched: 3. CDR3 loop: CASSVDGTSGYNEQFF. The CDR3 DNA follows: TGTGCCAGCAGCGTAGATGGGACTAGCGGATACAATGAGCAGTTCTTC.

The sample holds one count of this clone. V usage is TRBV6-4 and J usage is TRBJ1-5; 7 bases agree with TRBD1. The CDR3 spans 15 residues. CDR1 and CDR2 from the germline V gene are MRHNA and SNTAGT. V dropped 0 bases and J dropped 9; count of bases not matched to a gene: 8. CDR3 sequence reads: CASSDSRQGRAPQHF. The DNA of the CDR3 is TGTGCCAGCAGTGACTCGAGACAGGGTCGTGCGCCCCAGCATTTT.

CDR3 bases: TGTGCCAGCAGTTACGTGGGGGGTAGCAATCAGCCCCAGCATTTT. Translating it yields CASSYVGGSNQPQHF. This chain connects TRBV6-6 to TRBJ1-5; a weak D match, TRBD1 (5 bases). This CDR3 spans 15 amino acids. Looked up from germline, CDR1 is MNHNY and CDR2 is SVGAGI (reference sequence). Deletions cut 2 bases from V and 0 bases from J, with 8 bases between.

The rearrangement uses TRBV4-3 and TRBJ2-3; D possibly matches TRBD1 or TRBD2 (5 bases each). The CDR3 consists of 15 residues. The V gene lost 0 bases and the J gene lost 4 bases, with 11 bases spanning the gap. Germline lookup yields CDR1 LGHNA and CDR2 YSLEER. CDR3 DNA sequence: TGCGCCAGCAGCCAAGACTCCCGAGGGGCAGATACGCAGTATTTT. Encoded protein: CASSQDSRGADTQYF.

This clone appeared once. The J gene is TRBJ2-3, the V gene TRBV7-3, with D perhaps TRBD2 (6 bases). The V and J ends lost 6 bases and 2 bases respectively, with 9 bases between them. The CDR3 loop spans 13 amino acids. Germline V lookup: CDR1 SGHTA, CDR2 FQGTGA. The CDR3 region has the DNA TGTGCCAGCAGTGAGGACTACACAGATACGCAGTATTTT. Translated, it gives CASSEDYTDTQYF.

This chain links TRBV28 with TRBJ2-7; 9 bases agree with TRBD2. The CDR3 extends over 14 amino acids. Germline CDR1 and CDR2: MDHEN and SYDVKM. Losses at the gene ends were 8 bases for V and 6 bases for J; bases not matched to a gene: 11. CDR3 nucleotides: TGTGCCAGCCAAGTGCGGCGGGAGGGCCCCGAGCAGTACTTC. Protein sequence: CASQVRREGPEQYF. The whole variable domain, remainder taken from reference TRBV28 and TRBJ2-7, is DVKVTQSSRYLVKRTGEKVFLECVQDMDHENMFWYRQDPGLGLRLIYFSYDVKMKEKGDIPEGYSVSREKKERFSLILESASTNQTSMYLCASQVRREGPEQYFGPGTRLTVT.

The chain recombines TRBV27 with TRBJ2-6; 8 bases are a match to TRBD2. The junction had 4 bases not matched to a gene; V was cut back by 0 bases and J by 0 bases. The CDR3 totals 18 residues. Looked up from germline, CDR1 is MNHEY and CDR2 is SMNVEV (reference sequence). The CDR3, as DNA: TGTGCCAGCAGTTTATCGCGGGGGGATAGCTCTGGGGCCAACGTCCTGACTTTC. This sequence encodes CASSLSRGDSSGANVLTF.

The chain couples TRBV28 to TRBJ1-2; possibly TRBD1 for D (6 bases). This CDR3 is built from 13 residues. Germline V gives CDR1 MDHEN, CDR2 SYDVKM. Trimming removed 5 bases from V and 4 bases from J, with 11 bases in between. CDR3 residues: CASSKGQRYGYTF. Written as DNA, the CDR3 is TGTGCCAGCAGTAAGGGACAACGCTATGGCTACACCTTC.